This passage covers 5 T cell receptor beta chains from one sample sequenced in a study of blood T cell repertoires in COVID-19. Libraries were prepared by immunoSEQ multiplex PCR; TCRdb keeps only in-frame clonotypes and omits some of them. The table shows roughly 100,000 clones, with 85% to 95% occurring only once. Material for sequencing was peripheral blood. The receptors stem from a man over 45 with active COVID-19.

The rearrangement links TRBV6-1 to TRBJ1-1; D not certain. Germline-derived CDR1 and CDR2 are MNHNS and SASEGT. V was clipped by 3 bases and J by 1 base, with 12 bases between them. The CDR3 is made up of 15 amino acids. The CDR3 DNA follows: TGTGCCAGCAGTGATTTAGCAGTGGGGAACACTGAAGCTTTCTTT. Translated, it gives CASSDLAVGNTEAFF.

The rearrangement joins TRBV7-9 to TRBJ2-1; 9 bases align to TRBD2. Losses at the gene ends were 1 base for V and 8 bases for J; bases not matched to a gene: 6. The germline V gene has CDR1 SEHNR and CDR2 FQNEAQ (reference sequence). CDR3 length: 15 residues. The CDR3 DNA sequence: TGTGCCAGCAGCTTAGTACTAGCGGGCCCGGATGAGCAGTTCTTC. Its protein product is CASSLVLAGPDEQFF. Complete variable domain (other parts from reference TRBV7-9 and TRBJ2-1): DTGVSQNPRHKITKRGQNVTFRCDPISEHNRLYWYRQTLGQGPEFLTYFQNEAQLEKSRLLSDRFSAERPKGSFSTLEIQRTEQGDSAMYLCASSLVLAGPDEQFFGPGTRLTVL.

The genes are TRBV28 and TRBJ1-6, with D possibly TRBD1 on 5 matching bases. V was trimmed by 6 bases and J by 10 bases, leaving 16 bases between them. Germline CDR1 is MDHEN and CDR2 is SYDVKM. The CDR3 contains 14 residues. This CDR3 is CASRAEGSGSPLHF. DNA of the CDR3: TGTGCCAGCAGGGCGGAGGGGAGTGGATCACCCCTCCACTTT.

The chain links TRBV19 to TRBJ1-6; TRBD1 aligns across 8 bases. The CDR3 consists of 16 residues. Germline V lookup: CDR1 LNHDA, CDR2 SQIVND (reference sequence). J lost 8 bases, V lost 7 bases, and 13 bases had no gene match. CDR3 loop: CASTPTDRARDSPLHF. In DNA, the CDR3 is TGTGCCAGTACCCCTACGGACAGGGCAAGGGATTCACCCCTCCACTTT.

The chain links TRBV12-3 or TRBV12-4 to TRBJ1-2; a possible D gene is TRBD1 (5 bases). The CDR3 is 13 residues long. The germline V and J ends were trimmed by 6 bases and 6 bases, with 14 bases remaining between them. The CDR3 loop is CASSTYQGDGYTF. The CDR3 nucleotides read TGTGCCAGCAGCACCTATCAGGGTGATGGCTACACCTTC.